This T cell receptor (beta chain) was obtained from a study of blood T cell repertoires in COVID-19. The protocol was immunoSEQ multiplex PCR, while the TCRdb copy is restricted to in-frame clones and leaves out a portion. The repertoire includes 390,000 or so clones, 85% to 90% of them detected once, and 6.5% to 8% sits in the top ten. There are 15 residues in the CDR3. With 0 bases removed from V and 6 bases from J, the gap between germline ends came to 15 bases. Per germline, CDR1 SEHNR and CDR2 FQNEAQ (reference sequence). This clone has a handful of counts. This TCR was sampled from a young man with active or convalescent COVID-19. Sequencing was done on a sample of peripheral blood. This chain uses TRBV7-9 with TRBJ2-7; no reliable D call. The CDR3 coding sequence is TGTGCCAGCAGCTTAGCATTAGGAGTGGAATTCGAGCAGTACTTC. Protein: CASSLALGVEFEQYF.